This T cell receptor beta chain was recovered during a study of control samples from healthy donors and cancer patients. Generated by immunoSEQ multiplex PCR, the TCRdb table keeps only in-frame clones and is missing some. The sample contains roughly 59,000 clones, 92% of which appear only once. The CDR3 spans 13 residues. The germline CDR1 and CDR2 sequences are SGHKS and YYEKEE (reference sequence). Deletions cut 5 bases from V and 15 bases from J, with 21 bases between. The specimen was PBMCs. The source is a man aged 35-49 years with colorectal cancer. The chain combines TRBV5-5 with TRBJ2-1, with D perhaps assigned TRBD1 or TRBD2 (5 bases each). CDR3 coding DNA: TGTGCCAGCAGAACGGGACCTCTGACGGTACCGTTCTTC. Protein: CASRTGPLTVPFF.